What follows are 2 T cell receptor beta chains derived from one specimen sequenced in a study of a mutant IDH1 vaccine in newly diagnosed glioma. The method was immunoSEQ multiplex PCR; TCRdb's version includes in-frame clones alone and lacks a portion of them. The table has about 43,000 clones, roughly 80% seen once; the top ten hold 2% to 3%. For these receptors, no antigen is known. This sample's time point: week 23, last vaccination. Vaccinated patients received 300 ug of mutant IDH1 20-mer peptide per dose, with topical imiquimod. Sequencing used PBMCs, obtained from a glioma patient whose treatment included an IDH1 peptide vaccine. These receptors originate from a young woman with glioma. Some clones in this sample may be carry-over from other donors' samples.

This chain connects TRBV18 to TRBJ2-7, with a possible D match to TRBD2 (6 bases). This CDR3 is 13 amino acids long. The germline V gene encodes CDR1 KGHSH and CDR2 LQKENI. Trimming shortened V by 2 bases and J by 4 bases, and 9 bases separated the two germline ends. CDR3 region: CASSPERGYEQYF. The CDR3 region has the DNA TGTGCCAGCTCACCAGAACGGGGGTACGAGCAGTACTTC.

The chain employs TRBV4-2 and TRBJ2-5; 9 bases are shared with TRBD2. V shed 0 bases, J shed 5 bases, and the junction held 4 bases outside the gene matches. The CDR3 is 15 amino acids. Germline V gene lookup returns CDR1 LGHNA and CDR2 YNFKEQ. The CDR3, as DNA: TGTGCCAGCAGCCAAGAGGCTAGCGGGGTGGAGACCCAGTACTTC. It encodes CASSQEASGVETQYF.